Sequencing of this T cell receptor (beta chain) was carried out in a study of T cell responses to AZD1222 COVID-19 vaccine. Looking at the study overall: The analysis combined second doses at about 4 or about 12 weeks. Points from the study as a whole: The breadth and depth of Spike-specific TCRs increased once two AZD1222 doses had been given. Nearly half of the spike-specific TCRs reportedly recognize variant regions that carry no mutations.

This CDR3 spans 15 amino acids. Germline-derived CDR1 and CDR2 are MDHEN and SYDVKM. The V segment lost 5 bases and the J segment 5 bases; nucleotides outside the gene matches: 8. Concerning this clone: What it binds is not known.

Generated by immunoSEQ multiplex PCR, the TCRdb table keeps only in-frame clones and is missing some. This table has over 150,000 clones, 80% to 90% appearing once. Sequenced material: peripheral blood, taken on day 0 of AZD1222 vaccination. The rearrangement joins TRBV28 to TRBJ1-5; TRBD1 matches 8 bases. The clonotype comes from an adult in good health. The CDR3 loop is CASSHGGTGHQPQHF. The CDR3 DNA reads as TGTGCCAGCAGTCACGGCGGGACAGGACATCAGCCCCAGCATTTT.